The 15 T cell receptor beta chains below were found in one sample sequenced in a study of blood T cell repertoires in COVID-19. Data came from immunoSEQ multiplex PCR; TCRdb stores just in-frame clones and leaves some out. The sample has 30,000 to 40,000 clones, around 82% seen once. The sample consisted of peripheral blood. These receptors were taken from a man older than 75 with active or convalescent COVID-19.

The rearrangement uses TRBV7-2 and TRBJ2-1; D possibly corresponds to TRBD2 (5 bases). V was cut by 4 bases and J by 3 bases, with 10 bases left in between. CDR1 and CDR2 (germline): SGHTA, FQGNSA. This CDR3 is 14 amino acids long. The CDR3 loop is CASSSADYYNEQFF. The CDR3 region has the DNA TGTGCCAGCAGCTCCGCCGACTACTACAATGAGCAGTTCTTC.

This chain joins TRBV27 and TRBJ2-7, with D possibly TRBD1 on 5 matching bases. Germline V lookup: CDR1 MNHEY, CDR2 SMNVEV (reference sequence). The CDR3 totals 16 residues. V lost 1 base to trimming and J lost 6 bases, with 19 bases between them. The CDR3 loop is CASSLLPPVRVGEQYF. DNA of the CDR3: TGTGCCAGCAGTTTATTGCCCCCGGTCAGGGTAGGCGAGCAGTACTTC.

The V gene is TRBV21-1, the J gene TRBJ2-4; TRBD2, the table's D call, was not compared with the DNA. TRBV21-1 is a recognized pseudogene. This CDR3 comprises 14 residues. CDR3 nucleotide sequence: TGTGCCAGCAGCCGCGGGGAGACCAAAAACATTCAGTACTTC. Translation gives CASSRGETKNIQYF.

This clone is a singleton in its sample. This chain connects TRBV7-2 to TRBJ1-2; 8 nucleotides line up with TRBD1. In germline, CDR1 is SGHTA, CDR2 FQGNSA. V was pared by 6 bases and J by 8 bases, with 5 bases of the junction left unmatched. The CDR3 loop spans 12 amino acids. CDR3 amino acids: CASRRDRSGYTF. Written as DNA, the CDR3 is TGTGCCAGCAGACGGGACAGGAGCGGCTACACCTTC.

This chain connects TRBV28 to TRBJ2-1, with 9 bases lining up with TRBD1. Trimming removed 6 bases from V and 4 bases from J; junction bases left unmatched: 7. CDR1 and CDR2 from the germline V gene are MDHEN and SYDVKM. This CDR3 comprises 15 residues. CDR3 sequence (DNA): TGTGCCAGCAGCCCGGGACAGGGAGGTTACAATGAGCAGTTCTTC. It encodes CASSPGQGGYNEQFF.

The DNA of the CDR3 is TGCGCCAGCAGCATCGACAGGGGCCTCTACAATGAGCAGTTCTTC. Its translation: CASSIDRGLYNEQFF. V and J are TRBV5-1 and TRBJ2-1, with 8 positions matching TRBD1. CDR1 is SGHRS and CDR2 is YFSETQ in the germline V gene. V gave up 4 bases and J gave up 3 bases; unmatched junction bases: 6. This CDR3 has 15 amino acids.

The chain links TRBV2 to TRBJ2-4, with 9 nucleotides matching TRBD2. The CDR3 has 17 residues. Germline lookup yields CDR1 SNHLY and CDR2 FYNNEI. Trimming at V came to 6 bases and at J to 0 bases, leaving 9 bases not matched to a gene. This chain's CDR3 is CASRGVPSGVAKNIQYF. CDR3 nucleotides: TGTGCCAGCAGGGGCGTTCCTAGCGGGGTAGCCAAAAACATTCAGTACTTC.

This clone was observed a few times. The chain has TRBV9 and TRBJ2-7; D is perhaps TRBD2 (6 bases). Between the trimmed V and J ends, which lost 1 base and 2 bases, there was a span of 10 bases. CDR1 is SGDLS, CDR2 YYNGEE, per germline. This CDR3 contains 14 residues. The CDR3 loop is CASSVHWEAYEQYF. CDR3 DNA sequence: TGTGCCAGCAGCGTACACTGGGAGGCCTACGAGCAGTACTTC.

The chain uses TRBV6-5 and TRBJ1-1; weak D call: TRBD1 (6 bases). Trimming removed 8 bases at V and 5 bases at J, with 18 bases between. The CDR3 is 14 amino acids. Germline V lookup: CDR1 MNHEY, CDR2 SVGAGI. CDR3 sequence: CASPGGGAQTEAFF. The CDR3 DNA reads TGTGCCAGCCCTGGCGGGGGGGCGCAAACTGAAGCTTTCTTT.

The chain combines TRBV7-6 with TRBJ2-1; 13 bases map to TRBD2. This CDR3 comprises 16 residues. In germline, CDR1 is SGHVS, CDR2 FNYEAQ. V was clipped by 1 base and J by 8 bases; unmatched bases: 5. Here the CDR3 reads CASSLGGLAGSYEQFF. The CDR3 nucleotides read TGTGCCAGCAGCTTAGGGGGACTAGCGGGAAGTTATGAGCAGTTCTTC.

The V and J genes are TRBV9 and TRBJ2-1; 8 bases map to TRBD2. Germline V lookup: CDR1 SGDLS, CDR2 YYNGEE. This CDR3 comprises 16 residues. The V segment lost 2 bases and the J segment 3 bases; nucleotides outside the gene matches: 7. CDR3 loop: CASSVHPGGFYNEQFF. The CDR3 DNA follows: TGTGCCAGCAGCGTTCATCCGGGAGGGTTCTACAATGAGCAGTTCTTC.

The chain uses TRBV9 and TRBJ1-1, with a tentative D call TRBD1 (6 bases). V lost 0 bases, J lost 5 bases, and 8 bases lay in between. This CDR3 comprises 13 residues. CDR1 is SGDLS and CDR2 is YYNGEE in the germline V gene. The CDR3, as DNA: TGTGCCAGCAGCGTAGACAGGGAAACTGAAGCTTTCTTT. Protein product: CASSVDRETEAFF.

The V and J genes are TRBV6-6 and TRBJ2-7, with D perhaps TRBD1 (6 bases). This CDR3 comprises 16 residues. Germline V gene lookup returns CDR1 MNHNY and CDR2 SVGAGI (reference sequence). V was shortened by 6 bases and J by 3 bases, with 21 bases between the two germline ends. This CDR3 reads CASSTTADRFYYEQYF. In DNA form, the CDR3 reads TGTGCCAGCAGCACTACCGCCGACAGGTTTTACTACGAGCAGTACTTC.

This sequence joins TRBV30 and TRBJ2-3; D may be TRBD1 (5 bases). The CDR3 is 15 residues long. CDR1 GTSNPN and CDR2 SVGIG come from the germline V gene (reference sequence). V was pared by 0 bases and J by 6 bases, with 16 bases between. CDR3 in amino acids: CAWSVQQGFFDTQYF. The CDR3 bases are TGTGCCTGGAGTGTACAGCAGGGTTTTTTCGATACGCAGTATTTT.

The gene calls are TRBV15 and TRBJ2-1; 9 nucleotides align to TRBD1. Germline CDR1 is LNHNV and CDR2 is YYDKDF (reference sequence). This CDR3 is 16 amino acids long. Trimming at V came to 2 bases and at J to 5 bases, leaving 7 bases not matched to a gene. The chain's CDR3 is CATSRSLGDRDNEQFF. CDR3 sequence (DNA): TGTGCCACCAGCAGATCCTTAGGGGACAGGGACAATGAGCAGTTCTTC.